A selection of T cell receptor beta chains follows, all from one sample in a study of blood T cell repertoires in COVID-19. TCRdb's copy holds only in-frame clones and misses some; the assay was immunoSEQ multiplex PCR. In the table there are around 290,000 clones, around 90% of which are singletons. What was sequenced was PBMCs or T cells enriched from blood (not recorded which). These receptors were taken from a woman in her thirties or forties who had recovered from COVID-19. CDR3s include the opening cysteine and the closing phenylalanine or tryptophan. Clone sizes are given selectively: once, few, many, or a class where the clone is expanded.

size	V	CDR3
once	TRBV2	CASSEGQGAEAFF
.	TRBV5-4	CASSLARGRETQYF
.	TRBV3-1/TRBV3-2	CASSPQIGDNEQFF
.	TRBV10-1	CASSGSGSDTEAFF
.	TRBV11-1	CASSLAPPSSSYNSPLHF
.	TRBV18	CASSPQGAVGEKLFF
.	TRBV5-5	CASSRLGTASGYTF
once	TRBV9	CASSVDLGGTDTQYF
.	TRBV5-1	CASSPGTAYEQYF
.	TRBV6-5	CASSIQGGSNEKLFF
.	TRBV30	CAWSDMNQPQHF
.	TRBV5-1	CASSPNTNTEAFF
.	TRBV7-8	CASSFTEYNEQFF
once	TRBV19	CASSIDTGVDTEAFF
.	TRBV25-1	CASSEYGVTNTEAFF
.	TRBV24-1	CATSDDSGPYNEQFF
.	TRBV15	CATSREGDRYNSPLHF
.	TRBV6-5	CASSRDRPNTGELFF
.	TRBV2	CASSQLYNEQFF
.	TRBV11-2	CASSGGAGNTIYF
.	TRBV6-5	CASSYSMEINSPLHF
once	TRBV3-1/TRBV3-2	CASSQGPRDRGFYGYTF
.	TRBV3-1/TRBV3-2	CASSSGTYEQYF
.	TRBV2	CASSVTENTEAFF
.	TRBV4-2	CASSPGAGVRTEAFF
.	TRBV2	CASSDRGITLRWGYTF
.	TRBV27	CASSPSWASYEQYF
.	TRBV25-1	CASSAEDRANYGYTF
few	TRBV7-2	CASSLFRGKNTEAFF
.	TRBV19	CASKLDEREELFF
.	TRBV23-1	CASSPSRLAYYNEQFF
.	TRBV5-3	CARSHSGGSEQYF
.	TRBV2	CASIGWGLGSTDTQYF
once	TRBV19	CASSIGEGGPKNIQYF
.	TRBV5-1	CASSWDRAADTQYF
.	TRBV25-1	CASSPLGLTNLNTEAFF
.	TRBV19	CASKFNWGGSQPQHF
.	TRBV6-1	CASSEIRDRILSEQYF
.	TRBV18	CASSSFPGQGTSGANVLTF
.	TRBV5-4	CASSLSRDTDTQYF
.	TRBV29-1	CSVDRTGAGYTF
.	TRBV4-3	CASSQDVGSSYNEQFF
.	TRBV19	CASSIAVTGVYEQYF
.	TRBV19	CASSRQGYGYTF
.	TRBV18	CATWRENTGELFF
once	TRBV11-2	CASSSRASGSLGTQYF
.	TRBV27	CASSADRVGYEQYF
.	TRBV4-2	CASSQDLHLAGLSYEQYF
once	TRBV2	CASSPLLEDQPQHF
.	TRBV30	CAWSIPRVNTEAFF
.	TRBV11-2	CASSYTSGNTIYF
.	TRBV2	CASRRDRADPEAFF
.	TRBV11-3	CASSPGGYEQYF
.	TRBV5-1	CASSLVEGAEAFF
.	TRBV2	CARGGRVGYGYTF
.	TRBV19	CASSVLQAATRNTEAFF
.	TRBV5-8	CASAGGFGETQYF